The T cell receptor (beta chain) described here comes from a study of blood T cell repertoires in COVID-19 (dated by TCRdb to the early 2020s). General notes on the study: Collaborator samples came from the United States, Italy and Spain and covered acute and convalescent phases of COVID-19. The material from the prospective study consisted of cDNA or gDNA derived from T cells, B-cell-depleted T cells, or PBMCs. The dataset comprised deeply sampled blood TCRbeta repertoires from subjects exposed to, actively infected with, or recovered from COVID-19. The repertoires were released in a freely available public database meant as a resource for research on the immune response to SARS-CoV-2. The samples were drawn from the first 160 participants of the ongoing ImmuneRACE study and from 950 to 1,500 subjects provided by 6 global collaborators. A de-identified subject ID, COVID-19 status, age in years and sex were almost always included in the sample metadata. Where available, HLA class I and class II types were obtained from metadata supplied by the sample provider rather than from assay-based typing. Results the study describes overall, beyond this receptor: The amount of clinical and demographic metadata varied by source and participant and was provided uncurated.

The cysteine opens and the phenylalanine closes a CDR3 of 14 amino acids. CDR3 DNA only is kept here, 42 bases in frame from base 1. Trimming costs V 2 bases and J 9 bases, and their ends lie 11 bases apart. CDR1 and CDR2 are read off the germline V gene (reference sequence) as MNHNY and SVGAGI. Whole blood was collected in K2EDTA tubes by collaborating institutions according to the institutions' own protocols. Collaborator samples were shipped for TCRbeta analysis as frozen whole blood, isolated PBMCs, or DNA extracted from either sample type. Comments on this clone: The clone's antigen remains unknown. Base qualities are not recorded, but no much larger clone differs from it by a single base.

The immunoSEQ Assay, a bias-controlled multiplex PCR, was used to amplify TCRbeta CDR3 regions from genomic DNA. The authors processed their data as follows. Within the assay, amplification of reference gene primers was used to estimate how many nucleated cells each sample contained. Sequence reads were collapsed and filtered to measure the absolute abundance of every unique TCRbeta CDR3 rearrangement. Productive Simpson clonality was computed per sample as the square root of Simpson's diversity index over productive rearrangements. The source is immuneACCESS, and TCRdb retained only in-frame sequences with V and J called. Part of the clones is not carried over; for the studies checked, unresolved V genes explain less than half of this, and the remainder is unexplained. V, J and clone size are those of that table, while D and trimming were read from the DNA. Recorded for this sample are 99,000 or so clones; 85% of them occurred a single time. The ten biggest clones cover 4% to 5% of the sample.

This chain is built from TRBV6-6 and TRBJ1-6; TRBD1 could be the D gene, as 6 bases match. This clonotype was sampled from a man aged 45 to 65 with acute or convalescent COVID-19. Sequencing input: peripheral blood. The CDR3 protein sequence reads: CASSYLDRTSPLHF. The DNA sequence is as follows: TGTGCCAGCAGTTACCTCGACAGGACTTCACCCCTCCACTTT.